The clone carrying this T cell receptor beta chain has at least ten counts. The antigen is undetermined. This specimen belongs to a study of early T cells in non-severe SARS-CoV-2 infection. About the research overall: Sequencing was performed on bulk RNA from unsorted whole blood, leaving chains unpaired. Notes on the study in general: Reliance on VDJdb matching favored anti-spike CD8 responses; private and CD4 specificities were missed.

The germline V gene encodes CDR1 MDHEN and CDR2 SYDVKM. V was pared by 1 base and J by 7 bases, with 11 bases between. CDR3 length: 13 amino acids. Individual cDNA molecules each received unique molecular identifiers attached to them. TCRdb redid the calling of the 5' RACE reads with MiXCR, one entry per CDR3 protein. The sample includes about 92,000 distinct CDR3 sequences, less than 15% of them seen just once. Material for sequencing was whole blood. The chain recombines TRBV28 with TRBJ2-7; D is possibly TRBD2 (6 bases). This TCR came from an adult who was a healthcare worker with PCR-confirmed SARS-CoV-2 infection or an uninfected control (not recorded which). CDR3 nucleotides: TGTGCCAGCAGTTTATTGGGGGGAAGGGAGCAGTACTTC. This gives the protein CASSLLGGREQYF.